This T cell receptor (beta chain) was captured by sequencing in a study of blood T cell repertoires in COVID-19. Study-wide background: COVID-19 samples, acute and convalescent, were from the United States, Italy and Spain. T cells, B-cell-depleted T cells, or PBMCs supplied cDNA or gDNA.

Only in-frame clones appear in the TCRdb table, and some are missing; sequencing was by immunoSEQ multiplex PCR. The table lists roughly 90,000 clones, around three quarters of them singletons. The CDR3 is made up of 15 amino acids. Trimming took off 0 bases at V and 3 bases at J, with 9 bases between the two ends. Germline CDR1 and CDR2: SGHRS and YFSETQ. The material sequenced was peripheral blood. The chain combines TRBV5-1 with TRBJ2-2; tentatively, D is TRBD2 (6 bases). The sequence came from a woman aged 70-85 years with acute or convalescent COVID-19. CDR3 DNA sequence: TGCGCCAGCAGCTTGGTAGGGACTCACACCGGGGAGCTGTTTTTT. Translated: CASSLVGTHTGELFF.